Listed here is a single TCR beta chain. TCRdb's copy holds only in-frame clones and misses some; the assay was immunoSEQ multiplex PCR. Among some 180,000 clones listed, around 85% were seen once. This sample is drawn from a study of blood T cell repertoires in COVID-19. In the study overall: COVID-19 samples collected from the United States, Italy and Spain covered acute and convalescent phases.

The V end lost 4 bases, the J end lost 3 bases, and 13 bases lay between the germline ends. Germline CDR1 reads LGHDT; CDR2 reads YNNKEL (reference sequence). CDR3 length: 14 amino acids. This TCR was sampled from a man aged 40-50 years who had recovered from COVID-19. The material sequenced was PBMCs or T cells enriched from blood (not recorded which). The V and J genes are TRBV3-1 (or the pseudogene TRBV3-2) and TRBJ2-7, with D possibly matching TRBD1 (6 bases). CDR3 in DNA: TGTGCCAGCAGCCCACCGGGACACATCTACGAGCAGTACTTC. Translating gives CASSPPGHIYEQYF.